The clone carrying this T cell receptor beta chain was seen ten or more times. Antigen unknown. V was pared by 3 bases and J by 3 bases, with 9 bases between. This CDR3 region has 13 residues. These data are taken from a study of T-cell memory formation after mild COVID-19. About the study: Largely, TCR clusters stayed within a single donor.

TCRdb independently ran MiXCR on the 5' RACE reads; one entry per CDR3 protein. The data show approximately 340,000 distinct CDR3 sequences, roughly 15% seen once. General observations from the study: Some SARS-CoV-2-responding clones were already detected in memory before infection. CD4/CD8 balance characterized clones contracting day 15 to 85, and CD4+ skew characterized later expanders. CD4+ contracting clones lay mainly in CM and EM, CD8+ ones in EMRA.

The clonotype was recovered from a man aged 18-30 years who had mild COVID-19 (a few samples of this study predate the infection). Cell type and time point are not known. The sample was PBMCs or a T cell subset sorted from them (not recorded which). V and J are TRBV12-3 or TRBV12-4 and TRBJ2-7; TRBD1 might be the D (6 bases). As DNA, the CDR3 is TGTGCCAGCAGTTTCGACAGGAACTACGAGCAGTACTTC. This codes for CASSFDRNYEQYF.